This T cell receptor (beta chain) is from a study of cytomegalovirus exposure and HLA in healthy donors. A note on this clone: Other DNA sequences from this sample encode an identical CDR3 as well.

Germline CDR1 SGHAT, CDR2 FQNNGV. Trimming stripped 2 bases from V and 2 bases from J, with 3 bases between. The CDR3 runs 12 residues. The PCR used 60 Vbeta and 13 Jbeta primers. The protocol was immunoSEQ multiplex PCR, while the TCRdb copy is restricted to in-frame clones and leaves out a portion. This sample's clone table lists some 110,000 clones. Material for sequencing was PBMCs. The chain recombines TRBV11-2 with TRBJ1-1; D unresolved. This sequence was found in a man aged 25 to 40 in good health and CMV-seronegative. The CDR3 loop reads CASSLLNTEAFF. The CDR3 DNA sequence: TGTGCCAGCAGCTTACTTAACACTGAAGCTTTCTTT.